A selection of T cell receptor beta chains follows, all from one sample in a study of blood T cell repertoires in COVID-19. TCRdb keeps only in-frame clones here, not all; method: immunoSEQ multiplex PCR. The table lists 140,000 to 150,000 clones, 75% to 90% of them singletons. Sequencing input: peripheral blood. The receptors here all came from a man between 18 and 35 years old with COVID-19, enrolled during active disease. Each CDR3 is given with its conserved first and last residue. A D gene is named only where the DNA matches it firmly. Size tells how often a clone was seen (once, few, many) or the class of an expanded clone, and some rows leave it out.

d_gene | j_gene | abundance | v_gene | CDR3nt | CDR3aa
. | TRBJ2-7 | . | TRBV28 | TGTGCCAGCGAGATCAGGGACGAGCAGTACTTC | CASEIRDEQYF
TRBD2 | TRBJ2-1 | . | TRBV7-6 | TGTGCCAGCAGCTTAGGCCAGCTGAGCGGGAGGAAGTACAATGAGCAGTTCTTC | CASSLGQLSGRKYNEQFF
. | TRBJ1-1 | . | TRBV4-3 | TGCGCCAGCAGCCAAGAACTCTCCCTAAACACTGAAGCTTTCTTT | CASSQELSLNTEAFF
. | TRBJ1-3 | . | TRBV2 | TGTGCCAGCTCAAACCCCAGGGTCTCTGGAAACACCATATATTTT | CASSNPRVSGNTIYF
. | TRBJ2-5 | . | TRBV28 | TGTGCCAGCAGGGCCCCCCCTCCGGAGACCCAGTACTTC | CASRAPPPETQYF
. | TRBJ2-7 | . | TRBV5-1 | TGCGCCAGCAGCTTTGGTCAGTTCACCTACGAGCAGTACTTC | CASSFGQFTYEQYF
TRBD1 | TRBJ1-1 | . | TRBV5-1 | TGCGCCAGCAGTCTGACAGGGCCGAACACTGAAGCTTTCTTT | CASSLTGPNTEAFF
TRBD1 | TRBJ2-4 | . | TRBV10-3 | TGTGCCATCAGCGGACAGGGGCAAAACATTCAGTACTTC | CAISGQGQNIQYF
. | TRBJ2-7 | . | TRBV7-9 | TGTGCCAGCAGCTTAGCGCCTAAGGAGAGGCACGAGCAGTACTTC | CASSLAPKERHEQYF
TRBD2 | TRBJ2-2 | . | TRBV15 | TGTGCCACCAGCAGCCCGGGACTAGTAAAGGCCGGGGAGCTGTTTTTT | CATSSPGLVKAGELFF
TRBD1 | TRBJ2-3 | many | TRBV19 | TGTGCCAGTAAGTCCAGGACAGGAGGCCCAGATACGCAGTATTTT | CASKSRTGGPDTQYF
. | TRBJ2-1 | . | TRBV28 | TGTGCCAGCAGCCGAGGGACTCAGTACAATGAGCAGTTCTTC | CASSRGTQYNEQFF
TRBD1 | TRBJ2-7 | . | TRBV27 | TGTGCCAGCAGTTCGGGACAGGGTTTATACTACGAGCAGTACTTC | CASSSGQGLYYEQYF
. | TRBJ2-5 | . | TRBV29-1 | TGCAGCGTTGCTGGTCGTGGGCTAGCGCAAGAGACCCAGTACTTC | CSVAGRGLAQETQYF
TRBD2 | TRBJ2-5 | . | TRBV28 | TGTGCCAGCAGTTTATTCGGGAGGAGTGGAGAGACCCAGTACTTC | CASSLFGRSGETQYF
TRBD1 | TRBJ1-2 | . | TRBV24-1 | TGTGCCACCAGTGCCCTGACAGGGGGCGTCTATGGCTACACCTTC | CATSALTGGVYGYTF
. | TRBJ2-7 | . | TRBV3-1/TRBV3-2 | TGTGCCAGCAGCCAAGATCTAACGTTATCCTACGAGCAGTACTTC | CASSQDLTLSYEQYF
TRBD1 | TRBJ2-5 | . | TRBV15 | TGTGCCACCAGCACTCCGGGACAGGGGCGGGAAGAGACCCAGTACTTC | CATSTPGQGREETQYF
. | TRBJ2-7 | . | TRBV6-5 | TGTGCCAGCAGTCCACCGGGCCCCCAGGGCGAGCAGTACTTC | CASSPPGPQGEQYF
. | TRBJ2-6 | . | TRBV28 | TGTGCCAGCAGTACACTGGGGGGAGCTGGGGCCAACGTCCTGACTTTC | CASSTLGGAGANVLTF
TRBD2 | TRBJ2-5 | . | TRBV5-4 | TGTGCCAGCAGCCCTCCGGGAGGTCAAGAGACCCAGTACTTC | CASSPPGGQETQYF
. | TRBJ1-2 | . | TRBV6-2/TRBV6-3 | TGTGCCAGCAGTCCGAGCAAGAACTATGGCTACACCTTC | CASSPSKNYGYTF
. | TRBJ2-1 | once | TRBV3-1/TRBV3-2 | TGTGCCAGCAGCCCGGGCAATGAGCAGTTCTTC | CASSPGNEQFF
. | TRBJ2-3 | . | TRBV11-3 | TGTGCCAGCAGCTTAGGTGTTAGCCCAGATACGCAGTATTTT | CASSLGVSPDTQYF
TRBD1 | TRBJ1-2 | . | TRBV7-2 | TGTGCCAGCAGCCGCCCCGGGACAGTGAACTATGGCTACACCTTC | CASSRPGTVNYGYTF
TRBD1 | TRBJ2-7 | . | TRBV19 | TGTGCCAGTAGTATACTCCCGGGACAGGGATTGGGCGAGCAGTACTTC | CASSILPGQGLGEQYF
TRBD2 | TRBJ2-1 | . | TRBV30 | TGTGCCTGGAGTTCTCGACTAGCAGCTGAGCAGTTCTTC | CAWSSRLAAEQFF
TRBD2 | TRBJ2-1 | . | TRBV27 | TGTGCCAGCAGTCTCAGGGTAGCGGGAGGGCCCCATGAGCAGTTCTTC | CASSLRVAGGPHEQFF
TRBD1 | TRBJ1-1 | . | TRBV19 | TGTGCCAGTAGTGACAGGGTTCGGGCTGAAGCTTTCTTT | CASSDRVRAEAFF
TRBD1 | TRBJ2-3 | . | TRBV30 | TGTGCCTGGAGTGTAGGGACAGGCACAGATACGCAGTATTTT | CAWSVGTGTDTQYF
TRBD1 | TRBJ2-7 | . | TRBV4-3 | TGCGCCAGCAGCCAAGGGACAGGACAGACCTACGAGCAGTACTTC | CASSQGTGQTYEQYF
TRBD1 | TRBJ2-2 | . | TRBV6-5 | TGTGCCAGCAGTCGGTGGGACAGGGGCACCGGGGAGCTGTTTTTT | CASSRWDRGTGELFF
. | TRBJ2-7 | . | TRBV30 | TGTGCCTGGAGTGGTCGTCTCCCAGCCTACGAGCAGTACTTC | CAWSGRLPAYEQYF
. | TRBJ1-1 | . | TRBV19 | TGTGCCAGTAGTATAACGGTCAGGGGCCCCGAAGCTTTCTTT | CASSITVRGPEAFF
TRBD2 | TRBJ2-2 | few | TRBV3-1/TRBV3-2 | TGTGCCAGCAGCCCGACTAGCGGGAACACCGGGGAGCTGTTTTTT | CASSPTSGNTGELFF